Reported below is one T cell receptor beta chain. Unique molecular identifiers featured in how the TCRbeta library was prepared. TCRdb recomputed calls from the PCR reads with MiXCR, one row per CDR3 protein. This sample yields 350,000 to 400,000 distinct CDR3 sequences, of which roughly 21% are seen a single time; approximately 3.8% belongs to the top ten. The source of the sample is a study of T-cell reconstitution after alpha-beta-depleted transplantation in children. Germline lookup yields CDR1 SEHNR and CDR2 FQNEAQ (reference sequence). V lost 7 bases to trimming and J lost 6 bases, with 15 bases between them. CDR3 size: 13 residues.

The TCR comes from a human donor who donated a stem cell graft to a child with acute myeloid leukemia. The sequenced sample was PBMCs from the stem cell graft donor, obtained from the stem cell graft. The genes are TRBV7-9 and TRBJ1-1; D remains unclear. Here the CDR3 reads CASNPITKAEAFF. CDR3 bases: TGTGCCAGCAACCCCATAACTAAGGCTGAAGCTTTCTTT. The whole variable domain, filled in from reference TRBV7-9 and TRBJ1-1, reads DTGVSQNPRHKITKRGQNVTFRCDPISEHNRLYWYRQTLGQGPEFLTYFQNEAQLEKSRLLSDRFSAERPKGSFSTLEIQRTEQGDSAMYLCASNPITKAEAFFGQGTRLTVV.